A single sample gave rise to the 4 T cell receptor beta chains below, sequenced in a study of OX40 agonist ivuxolimab in advanced cancers. Clones were read by immunoSEQ multiplex PCR, and TCRdb kept only the in-frame ones, dropping some. The table shows under 100,000 clones, with less than 85% occurring only once. The sequenced sample was CD4+ or CD8+ T cells sorted from blood, obtained in a trial of the OX40 agonist ivuxolimab. Receptors were obtained from an adult with an advanced solid tumor such as melanoma, head and neck, liver or kidney cancer.

This chain links TRBV11-1 with TRBJ2-7; the D gene is possibly TRBD2 (6 bases). Germline V gene sequence: CDR1 SGHAT, CDR2 FQDESV (reference sequence). The ends were cut back, 0 bases at V and 4 bases at J, with 22 bases in the middle. This CDR3 spans 18 amino acids. CDR3 DNA: TGTGCCAGCAGCTTAGCGCTCGCTCGCGGGATTGGGGCGTACGAGCAGTACTTC. Amino acid sequence: CASSLALARGIGAYEQYF. Supplemented by reference TRBV11-1 and TRBJ2-7, the full variable domain reads EAEVAQSPRYKITEKSQAVAFWCDPISGHATLYWYRQILGQGPELLVQFQDESVVDDSQLPKDRFSAERLKGVDSTLKIQPAELGDSAMYLCASSLALARGIGAYEQYFGPGTRLTVT.

The chain links TRBV19 to TRBJ1-5; 7 nucleotides align to TRBD1. The CDR3 spans 14 residues. The germline gives CDR1 LNHDA, CDR2 SQIVND (reference sequence). V dropped 10 bases and J dropped 0; count of bases not matched to a gene: 6. As DNA, the CDR3 is TGTGCCACGGCACAGGGGAATAGCAATCAGCCCCAGCATTTT. It is translated as CATAQGNSNQPQHF. The full variable domain, its missing parts supplied by reference TRBV19 and TRBJ1-5, is DGGITQSPKYLFRKEGQNVTLSCEQNLNHDAMYWYRQDPGQGLRLIYYSQIVNDFQKGDIAEGYSVSREKKESFPLTVTSAQKNPTAFYLCATAQGNSNQPQHFGDGTRLSIL.

The V gene is TRBV28, the J gene TRBJ2-1, with D possibly called TRBD1 or TRBD2 (5 bases each). Deletions cut 7 bases from V and 9 bases from J, with 13 bases between. Germline V gene lookup returns CDR1 MDHEN and CDR2 SYDVKM. The CDR3 runs to 12 residues. CDR3 nucleotide sequence: TGTGCCAGCACCAACCCAGGGAGTGAGCAGTTCTTC. Protein product: CASTNPGSEQFF. The full variable domain, rest sourced from reference TRBV28 and TRBJ2-1, is DVKVTQSSRYLVKRTGEKVFLECVQDMDHENMFWYRQDPGLGLRLIYFSYDVKMKEKGDIPEGYSVSREKKERFSLILESASTNQTSMYLCASTNPGSEQFFGPGTRLTVL.

The chain is built from TRBV11-2 and TRBJ2-2; TRBD1 is a possible D gene (5 bases). Germline V gene sequence: CDR1 SGHAT, CDR2 FQNNGV. This CDR3 has 15 residues. Trimming removed 5 bases from V and 1 base from J, with 11 bases in between. The chain's CDR3 is CASSLGHWNTGELFF. The DNA of the CDR3 is TGTGCCAGCAGCCTTGGACATTGGAACACCGGGGAGCTGTTTTTT.